Listed here is a single TCR beta chain. Its antigen is unknown. Qualities for individual bases were not recorded, and no much larger clone is one base off. The library relied on the immunoSEQ multiplex PCR assay. For the multiplex PCR, a mixture combining 60 forward primers for TCR Vbeta segments and 13 reverse primers for TCR Jbeta segments was used. A multiplex PCR assay on genomic DNA amplified the CDR3 region of rearranged TCR beta genes. Amplified TCR beta libraries were sequenced as 87-base-pair reads on the Illumina HiSeq System. Under the source paper's analysis protocol: A later analysis counted some 74 million unique TCR beta chains across the 666 repertoires, and around 9.9 million of these chains were shared by at least two donors. To remove PCR and sequencing errors, raw reads were error-corrected and collapsed into unique sequences using a nearest-neighbor algorithm that merged closely related sequences. V, D and J gene segments were assigned by aligning CDR3 sequences to IMGT reference sequences. For a sequence to be retained, a match of at least six nucleotides to both a V gene segment and a J gene segment was required. A rearrangement counted as productive if the CDR3 had no stop codons and remained in frame with V and J, and every other rearrangement counted as non-productive. CDR3 was defined according to IMGT convention as the region running from the second conserved V-encoded cysteine to the conserved J-encoded phenylalanine. Sequences without an unambiguous match to a single V gene segment were excluded from the earlier analysis of 450 to 650 of the donors. In an earlier analysis of around 600 of the donors, V segments were called functional above 56.7% productive rearrangements and were called segregating when the between-donor standard deviation exceeded 5%. To diagnose cytomegalovirus status from the catalog of TCR beta chain sequences, a statistical classification framework was built. A later analysis assigned V and J genes by comparing TCR nucleotide sequences with IMGT/GENE-DB human TR gene sequences. A later analysis assigned CDR3 sequences and most-parsimonious VDJ recombination scenarios with the TCRdist pipeline. In a later analysis, each TCR beta chain was defined by its CDR3 amino acid sequence together with its V-gene family, and reads without a unique V-gene family were excluded. To address suspected cross-contamination and a sequencing artifact, a later analysis removed approximately 600 highly shared, low-generation-probability nucleotide sequences. In a later analysis, a clonal expansion index for each public chain was calculated from normalized within-repertoire ranks of inferred template counts. In a later analysis, generation probabilities were computed with a VDJ recombination model fitted to out-of-frame rearrangements, and the resulting probabilities were checked against IGoR. In a later analysis, TCR-TCR, TCR-HLA and TCR-CMV co-occurrence was scored with hypergeometric tests, and a repertoire-size bias correction was applied to TCR pairs. False discovery rates were estimated in a later analysis by permuting HLA or CMV assignments 20 times. In a later analysis, co-occurring TCRs were grouped using DBSCAN, and TCRdist sequence similarity was added for clustering within HLA-allele-positive subsets. Repertoires with fewer than 30,000 or more than 120,000 public chains, plus five repertoires with anomalous nucleotide sharing, were excluded from co-occurrence clustering. TCRdb provides this immuneACCESS table in a form limited to in-frame rearrangements. Some clones are lacking; in checked studies, under half of them reflect an unresolved V gene, and why the rest are absent is not known. V and J calls and clone size are copied from that table; D and trimming were computed from the DNA. Across this sample there are 100,000 to 150,000 clones, with about 85% seen only once. In total, the top ten clones hold 1.7% of the sample.

The cohort comprised some 730 healthy bone marrow donors. All cohort members were sampled while nominally healthy, although unrecorded immune exposures were likely present. The donor was CMV seronegative and was included in the group of hundreds of seronegative cohort members. A peripheral blood sample was provided by each donor, and peripheral blood mononuclear cells were used for TCR beta sequencing. Genomic DNA was extracted from the blood cell samples with the Qiagen DNeasy Blood Extraction Kit. The data derive from a study of cytomegalovirus exposure and HLA in healthy donors listed by TCRdb under 2017. For the study in its entirety: An earlier analysis of around 600 of the donors reported about 250 Gb of sequence data and 100 million to 130 million unique TCR beta sequences from around 200 million T cells. The study combined high-throughput TCR immunosequencing, statistical association of individual TCRs with disease status, and machine learning to predict cytomegalovirus infection status. In the later analysis, no new phenotypic data were used to find candidate immune exposures; instead, reliance was placed on TCR beta sequences and their occurrence across donors. Typing coverage differed by locus: A, B, C, DRB1 and DQB1 were typed in about 620-630 donors, DQA1 in 500 to 550, DPA1 in around 600, and DPB1 in 400 to 490. Donor age, sex, ethnicity and CMV serostatus were compiled together with the repertoire data. An early release covering approximately 600 HLA-typed donors comprised about 290 gigabases of sequencing data and approximately 80 million unique TCR sequences. In a later genetic analysis, genome-wide SNP genotypes for about 65% of the 666 donors were used, and that subset was treated as a discovery cohort. In a later analysis, previously published TCR beta repertoires from 600 to 850 donors were re-analyzed and high-resolution HLA genotyping was added so that TCR occurrence patterns could be studied. On average, around 200,000 unique TCR beta nucleotide sequences were sequenced per donor among some 430 genotyped donors of the cohort, with 15% to 20% of those sequences being non-productive. Of the 350 to 450 genotyped donors, 65% to 90% were placed in the genetic ancestry cluster associated with self-reported Caucasian donors. The study used immunosequencing to profile the T cell repertoires of around 600 subjects and linked those repertoires to cytomegalovirus serostatus. Because of strong linkage in the cohort, four to six DR-DQ haplotypes were treated as single units for association and clustering. All discovery cohort repertoires had been generated using a single sequencing platform. Besides the first cohort of 500 to 700 subjects, a separate validation cohort made up of 90 to 150 different subjects was used. The study aimed to test whether signatures of past pathogen exposure could be identified by cataloging public T cell receptors. An earlier analysis of a few hundred of the donors applied high-throughput TCR beta sequencing to assess whether each TCR beta V gene segment acted as functional or pseudogenic. Both class I and class II loci were covered by HLA typing, at four-digit resolution. General conclusions and limits of the study: Most TCR sequences were observed very rarely across donors, whereas some public TCRs were present in many individuals. In a later genetic analysis, a missense DCLRE1C variant was associated with V-gene and J-gene trimming of TCR beta chains, and the association was replicated in an independent cohort. Sequencing depth was assumed to be roughly uniform across donors in the presence/absence analyses, though that assumption may not hold. A later analysis reported that several top co-occurrence clusters appeared linked to parvovirus B19, influenza, CMV and Epstein-Barr virus. For the cohort, immune exposure information was limited to CMV serostatus. The classifier was reported to diagnose cytomegalovirus status with high specificity and sensitivity in both the original and validation cohorts. Because counts were too low, 15 to 20 rarely observed V segments, including chromosome 9 orphons, were excluded from the earlier analysis of a few hundred of the donors. In the study, 150 to 200 TCR beta chains were listed as associated with cytomegalovirus. Broadly in line with IMGT annotations, most TCR beta V segments showed up in productive rearrangements about 90% or about 30% of the time in an earlier analysis of around 600 of the donors. Strong co-occurrence of HLA alleles, especially DR and DQ, made assigning TCR associations to individual alleles difficult. In this cohort, only TCR beta chains were sequenced, and detectable features were limited by the absence of alpha or paired-chain data. In a later analysis, some 18,000 TCR beta sequences were associated with specific HLA alleles at a false discovery rate of 0.05. Because HLA typing was missing for some donors at each locus, association tests included only the typed subset. The authors suggested that the approach could potentially be extended to other disease states and immunological phenotypes. According to a later genetic analysis, donors in an Asian-associated ancestry cluster had fewer N-insertions in productive TCRs than the roughly 700-donor mean. In vitro tests confirmed that a few of the cytomegalovirus-associated TCR beta chains recognize cytomegalovirus antigens. Linkage disequilibrium might explain the correlated functional status among segregating V segments, but an unknown experimental factor could not be excluded. According to a later analysis, TCR association rates differed among HLA loci, with DRB1 alleles showing the most associated TCRs and HLA-C alleles showing the fewest. A later analysis found that HLA-associated TCR beta chains were more clonally expanded and had lower generation probabilities than equally common non-associated chains. A later analysis found that most CMV-associated TCR beta chains appeared HLA-restricted, with HLA associations seemingly driven largely by CMV exposure. A further reported finding was that TCR beta sequences accurately predicted the HLA-A and HLA-B alleles for most subjects in the first cohort. The sequencing pipeline was judged likely to have produced a cluster of highly shared sequence variants as a technical artifact.

Material: PBMCs. This clonotype originated in a boy between 10 and 17 years old in good health and CMV-seronegative.

The CDR3 in this case is CASSASSGANVLTF. The DNA sequence is given as TGTGCCAGCAGTGCTTCCTCTGGGGCCAACGTCCTGACTTTC. The chain employs TRBV6-4 and TRBJ2-6; a confident D gene designation cannot be given. Taken from the germline V gene, the CDR1 and CDR2 loops are MRHNA and SNTAGT. The CDR3 measures 14 amino acids from cysteine to phenylalanine. The read is trimmed to its CDR3 DNA, 42 bases read in frame from base 1. Trimming removed 4 bases from V and 0 bases from J, leaving 4 bases between the germline ends.